Presented here are 7 T cell receptor beta chains from one specimen sequenced in a study of cytomegalovirus exposure and HLA in healthy donors. The PCR contained 60 Vbeta and 13 Jbeta primers. Data came from immunoSEQ multiplex PCR; TCRdb stores just in-frame clones and leaves some out. The table lists 60,000 to 90,000 clones. The sequencing sample was made of PBMCs. The receptors come from a woman in her thirties or forties in good health and CMV-seropositive.

This chain joins TRBV15 and TRBJ1-5, with 8 bases that match TRBD1. The CDR3 has 14 amino acids. Trimming removed 3 bases from V and 7 bases from J; junction bases left unmatched: 5. CDR1 and CDR2 (germline): LNHNV, YYDKDF (reference sequence). Here the CDR3 DNA reads TGTGCCACCAGCAGGGACAGGGTAGGCCAGCCCCAGCATTTT. Its translation: CATSRDRVGQPQHF.

The chain joins TRBV7-9 to TRBJ1-1; TRBD1 aligns across 9 bases. Germline lookup yields CDR1 SEHNR and CDR2 FQNEAQ (reference sequence). The CDR3 spans 16 residues. J lost 4 bases, V lost 4 bases, and 10 bases had no gene match. The CDR3 coding sequence is TGTGCCAGCAGCTCGCCGGCGGGACAGGGCCTCACTGAAGCTTTCTTT. It encodes CASSSPAGQGLTEAFF. Full variable domain (remainder filled in from reference TRBV7-9 and TRBJ1-1): DTGVSQNPRHKITKRGQNVTFRCDPISEHNRLYWYRQTLGQGPEFLTYFQNEAQLEKSRLLSDRFSAERPKGSFSTLEIQRTEQGDSAMYLCASSSPAGQGLTEAFFGQGTRLTVV.

The gene calls are TRBV5-1 and TRBJ2-1, with 11 nucleotides matching TRBD2. Looked up from germline, CDR1 is SGHRS and CDR2 is YFSETQ. J gave up 9 bases and V 0 bases, and 8 bases lay outside the gene matches. This CDR3 region has 16 residues. CDR3 DNA: TGCGCCAGCAGCTTGGTGGTAGCGGGGGGGCAGGGTGAGCAGTTCTTC. Translating it yields CASSLVVAGGQGEQFF.

V usage is TRBV5-1 and J usage is TRBJ2-2; 8 positions agree with TRBD1. Germline V lookup: CDR1 SGHRS, CDR2 YFSETQ. The CDR3 has 14 residues. Trimming at V came to 4 bases and at J to 7 bases, leaving 6 bases not matched to a gene. As DNA, the CDR3 is TGCGCCAGCAGCGCCCGGACAGGGAGCGGGGAGCTGTTTTTT. Translation: CASSARTGSGELFF.

The gene calls are TRBV28 and TRBJ2-4; 7 bases match TRBD2. CDR3 length: 15 residues. In germline, CDR1 is MDHEN, CDR2 SYDVKM. J lost 7 bases, V lost 7 bases, and 13 bases had no gene match. CDR3 region: CASNSGQPGGNIQYF. In DNA, the CDR3 is TGTGCCAGCAATTCTGGGCAACCCGGGGGGAACATTCAGTACTTC.

CDR3 loop: CASSSAYRVNYEQYF. The CDR3 DNA follows: TGTGCCAGCAGTTCGGCCTACAGGGTCAACTACGAGCAGTACTTC. The V gene is TRBV27, the J gene TRBJ2-7, with TRBD1 as a possible D gene (6 bases). Germline V gives CDR1 MNHEY, CDR2 SMNVEV (reference sequence). This CDR3 spans 15 amino acids. Trimming removed 4 bases from V and 3 bases from J, with 16 bases in between.

V is TRBV14 and J is TRBJ2-7, with no clear D. The CDR3 loop spans 14 amino acids. V was shortened by 4 bases and J by 4 bases, with 14 bases between the two germline ends. Germline V gene lookup returns CDR1 SGHDN and CDR2 FVKESK. The CDR3 nucleotides are TGTGCCAGCAGCCCCCAATCTAGTCAGTACGAGCAGTACTTC. Encoded protein: CASSPQSSQYEQYF.